A single sample gave rise to the 2 T cell receptor beta chains below, sequenced in a study of shared clonotypes between healthy human individuals (dated by TCRdb to the early 2020s). Library preparation used the immunoSEQ multiplex PCR assay. TCRdb holds this immuneACCESS table with in-frame rearrangements only. Some clones are missing; in checked studies, unresolved V genes explain under half, and the rest has no known cause. The sample contains approximately 530,000 clones, 90% to 97% of them found a single time. The ten largest clonotypes hold about 0.068% of the sample. The specimen was naive CD4+ T cells sorted from blood. The cell subset or site label for this specimen denotes: CD45RA+ positively selected. Receptors originate from a young woman in good health.

This chain uses TRBV27 with TRBJ2-7, with 9 bases lining up with TRBD1. The CDR3 contains 14 residues. Germline CDR1 MNHEY, CDR2 SMNVEV (reference sequence). The V and J ends lost 6 bases and 3 bases, in that order; junction bases with no gene match: 6. CDR3 sequence reads: CASRNRQGVYEQYF. The CDR3, as DNA: TGTGCCAGCAGGAACCGACAGGGGGTCTACGAGCAGTACTTC.

The V call is TRBV5-5, the J call TRBJ2-2; the D gene is possibly TRBD2 (5 bases). The V end was cut by 1 base, the J end by 5 bases, with 12 bases between. Per the germline V gene, CDR1 is SGHKS and CDR2 is YYEKEE (reference sequence). CDR3 length: 15 amino acids. The CDR3 here is CASSLIREKTGELFF. The CDR3 nucleotides read TGTGCCAGCAGCTTGATACGGGAAAAGACCGGGGAGCTGTTTTTT.